This entry is about one TCR beta chain. This record belongs to a study of T cells after somatic rescue of genetic block. The V gene's germline CDR1 is SNHLY and CDR2 FYNNEI. This CDR3 is built from 14 residues. V was pared by 8 bases and J by 4 bases, with 15 bases between. TCRdb's table, derived via immunoSEQ multiplex PCR, lists solely in-frame clones and lacks some. The sample holds 110,000 or so clones, about 93% seen once. Sequencing was performed on peripheral blood mononuclear cells (PBMCs). The origin of this receptor is a young woman. The chain couples TRBV2 to TRBJ2-1, with unresolved D. The CDR3 loop reads CASGESSKYNEQFF. CDR3 bases: TGTGCCAGCGGAGAGTCCTCGAAATACAATGAGCAGTTCTTC.